This T cell receptor (beta chain) was profiled in a study of blood T cell repertoires in COVID-19. About the study: COVID-19 samples, acute and convalescent, were from the United States, Italy and Spain.

Methods used by the authors: Estimation of nucleated cell counts was performed using reference gene primer amplification. TCRdb's copy holds only in-frame clones and misses some; the assay was immunoSEQ multiplex PCR. V, J and clone size are taken as reported in that table, and D and trimming were inferred from the DNA itself. The profile covers roughly 350,000 clones, with about 90% appearing a single time and around 6% taken by the ten largest. Germline V gene data show CDR1 as SEHNR and CDR2 as FQNEAQ (reference sequence). This CDR3 is built from 14 residues. V was clipped by 5 bases and J by 5 bases, with 16 bases between them. Seattle participants joined during active infection and were tracked over time.

The chain joins TRBV7-9 to TRBJ2-7, with D tentatively TRBD1 (5 bases). Material: peripheral blood. The source is a woman aged 45 to 65 with COVID-19, enrolled during active disease. The CDR3 loop reads CASSDQWGTHEQYF. CDR3 bases: TGTGCCAGCAGCGACCAGTGGGGCACCCACGAGCAGTACTTC. The full variable domain, with the rest looked up from reference TRBV7-9 and TRBJ2-7, is DTGVSQNPRHKITKRGQNVTFRCDPISEHNRLYWYRQTLGQGPEFLTYFQNEAQLEKSRLLSDRFSAERPKGSFSTLEIQRTEQGDSAMYLCASSDQWGTHEQYFGPGTRLTVT.